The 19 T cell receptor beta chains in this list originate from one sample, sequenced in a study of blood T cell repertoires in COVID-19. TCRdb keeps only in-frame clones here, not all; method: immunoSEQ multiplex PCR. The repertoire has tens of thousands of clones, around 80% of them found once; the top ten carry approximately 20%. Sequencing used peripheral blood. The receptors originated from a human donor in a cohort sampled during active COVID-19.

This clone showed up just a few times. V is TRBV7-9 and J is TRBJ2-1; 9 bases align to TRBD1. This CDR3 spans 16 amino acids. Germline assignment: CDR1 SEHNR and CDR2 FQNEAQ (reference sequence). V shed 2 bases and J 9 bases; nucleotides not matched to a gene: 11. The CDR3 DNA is TGTGCCAGCAGCTTAACCGGGACAGGGAGGGCCGGTGAGCAGTTCTTC. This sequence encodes CASSLTGTGRAGEQFF.

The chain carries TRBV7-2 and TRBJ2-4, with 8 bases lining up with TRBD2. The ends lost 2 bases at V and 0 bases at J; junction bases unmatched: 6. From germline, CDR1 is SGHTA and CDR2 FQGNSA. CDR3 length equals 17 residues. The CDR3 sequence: CASSLSELAAAKNIQYF. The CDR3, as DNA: TGTGCCAGCAGCTTAAGTGAACTAGCGGCAGCCAAAAACATTCAGTACTTC.

CDR3 in DNA: TGTGCCAGCAGCTCTATGGACACAAACATTCAGTACTTC. Its translation: CASSSMDTNIQYF. V usage is TRBV5-4 and J usage is TRBJ2-4; tentatively, D is TRBD1 (5 bases). The CDR3 is 13 amino acids. Germline loops: CDR1 SGHNT, CDR2 YYREEE (reference sequence). Trimming took 3 bases from V and 6 from J, leaving 10 bases between them.

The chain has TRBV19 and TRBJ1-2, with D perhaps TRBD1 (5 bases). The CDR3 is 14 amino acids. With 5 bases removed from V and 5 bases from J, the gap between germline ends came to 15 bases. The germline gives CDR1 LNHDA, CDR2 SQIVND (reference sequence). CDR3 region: CASSSSVGGYGYTF. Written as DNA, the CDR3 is TGTGCCAGTAGTTCCTCTGTGGGGGGGTATGGCTACACCTTC.

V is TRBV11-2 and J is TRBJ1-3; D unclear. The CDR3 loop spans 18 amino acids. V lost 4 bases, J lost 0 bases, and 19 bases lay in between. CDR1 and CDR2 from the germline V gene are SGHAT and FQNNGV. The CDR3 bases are TGTGCCAGCAGCTCTTTGATTGAGGCCCCCCTCTCTGGAAACACCATATATTTT. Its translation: CASSSLIEAPLSGNTIYF.

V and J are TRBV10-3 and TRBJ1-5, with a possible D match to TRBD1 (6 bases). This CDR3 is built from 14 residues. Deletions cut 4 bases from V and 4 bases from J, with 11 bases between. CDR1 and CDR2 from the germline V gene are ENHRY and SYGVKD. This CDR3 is CAISGVRGNQPQHF. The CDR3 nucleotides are TGTGCCATCAGTGGGGTCAGGGGAAATCAGCCCCAGCATTTT.

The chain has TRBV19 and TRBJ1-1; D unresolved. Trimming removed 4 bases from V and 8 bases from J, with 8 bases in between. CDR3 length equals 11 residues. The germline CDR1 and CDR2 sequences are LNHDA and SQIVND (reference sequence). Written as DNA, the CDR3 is TGTGCCAGTAGTACGGAGCTGGAAGCTTTCTTT. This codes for CASSTELEAFF.

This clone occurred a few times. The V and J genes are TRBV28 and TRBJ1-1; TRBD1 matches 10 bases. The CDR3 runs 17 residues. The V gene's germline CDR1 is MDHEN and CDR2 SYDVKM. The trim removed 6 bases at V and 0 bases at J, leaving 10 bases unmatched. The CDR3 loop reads CASRVDRGPTLNTEAFF. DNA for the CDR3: TGTGCCAGCAGGGTCGACAGGGGGCCCACATTGAACACTGAAGCTTTCTTT. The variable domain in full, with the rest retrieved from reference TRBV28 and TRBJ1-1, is DVKVTQSSRYLVKRTGEKVFLECVQDMDHENMFWYRQDPGLGLRLIYFSYDVKMKEKGDIPEGYSVSREKKERFSLILESASTNQTSMYLCASRVDRGPTLNTEAFFGQGTRLTVV.

CDR3 bases: TGTGCCAGCAGGGACATCCGATTCCCCACCTTC. It codes for CASRDIRFPTF. This rearrangement joins TRBV2 to TRBJ1-2; weak D call: TRBD1 (5 bases). This CDR3 contains 11 residues. CDR1 and CDR2 (germline): SNHLY, FYNNEI. Trimming took 6 bases from V and 13 from J, leaving 15 bases between them.

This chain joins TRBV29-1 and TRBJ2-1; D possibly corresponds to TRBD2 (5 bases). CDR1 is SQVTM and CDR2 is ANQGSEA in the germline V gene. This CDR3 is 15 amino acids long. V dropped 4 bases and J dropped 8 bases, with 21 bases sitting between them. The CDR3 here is CSVGPFAPGVHEQFF. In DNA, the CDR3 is TGCAGCGTTGGCCCCTTTGCCCCCGGGGTCCATGAGCAGTTCTTC.

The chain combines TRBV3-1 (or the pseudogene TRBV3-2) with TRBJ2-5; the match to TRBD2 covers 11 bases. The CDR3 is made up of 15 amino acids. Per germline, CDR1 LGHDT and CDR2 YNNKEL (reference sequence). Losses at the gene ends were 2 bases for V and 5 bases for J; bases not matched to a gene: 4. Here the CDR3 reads CASSQLSGRGETQYF. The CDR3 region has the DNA TGTGCCAGCAGCCAACTTAGCGGGAGGGGGGAGACCCAGTACTTC.

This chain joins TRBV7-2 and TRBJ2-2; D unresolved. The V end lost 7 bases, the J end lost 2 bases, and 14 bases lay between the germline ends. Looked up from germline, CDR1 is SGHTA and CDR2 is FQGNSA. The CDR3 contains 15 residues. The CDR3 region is CASTPRAINTGELFF. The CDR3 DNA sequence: TGTGCCAGCACCCCACGCGCGATTAACACCGGGGAGCTGTTTTTT. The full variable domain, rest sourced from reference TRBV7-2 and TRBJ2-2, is GAGVSQSPSNKVTEKGKDVELRCDPISGHTALYWYRQSLGQGLEFLIYFQGNSAPDKSGLPSDRFSAERTGGSVSTLTIQRTQQEDSAVYLCASTPRAINTGELFFGEGSRLTVL.

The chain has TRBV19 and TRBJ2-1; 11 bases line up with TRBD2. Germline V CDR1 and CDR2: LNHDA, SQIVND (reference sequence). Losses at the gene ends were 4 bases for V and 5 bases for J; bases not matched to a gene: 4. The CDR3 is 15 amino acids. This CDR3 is CASSNSGGAHNEQFF. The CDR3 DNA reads TGTGCCAGTAGTAATAGCGGGGGGGCTCACAATGAGCAGTTCTTC. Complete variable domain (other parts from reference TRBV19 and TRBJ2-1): DGGITQSPKYLFRKEGQNVTLSCEQNLNHDAMYWYRQDPGQGLRLIYYSQIVNDFQKGDIAEGYSVSREKKESFPLTVTSAQKNPTAFYLCASSNSGGAHNEQFFGPGTRLTVL.

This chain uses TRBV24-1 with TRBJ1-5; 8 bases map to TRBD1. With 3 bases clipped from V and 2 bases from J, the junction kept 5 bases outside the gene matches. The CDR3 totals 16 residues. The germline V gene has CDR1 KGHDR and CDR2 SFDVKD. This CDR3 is CATSDNQGAGNQPQHF. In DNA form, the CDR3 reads TGTGCCACCAGTGATAACCAGGGGGCAGGCAATCAGCCCCAGCATTTT.

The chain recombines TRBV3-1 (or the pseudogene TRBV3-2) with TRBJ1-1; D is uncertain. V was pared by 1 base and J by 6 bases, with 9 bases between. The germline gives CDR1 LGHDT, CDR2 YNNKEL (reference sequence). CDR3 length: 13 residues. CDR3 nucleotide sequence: TGTGCCAGCAGCCAAGTGTCGGTGGCTGAAGCTTTCTTT. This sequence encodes CASSQVSVAEAFF.

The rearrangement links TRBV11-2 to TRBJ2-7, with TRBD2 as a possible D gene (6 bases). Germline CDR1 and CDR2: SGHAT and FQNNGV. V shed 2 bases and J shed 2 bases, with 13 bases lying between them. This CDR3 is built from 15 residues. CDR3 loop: CASSLSAGPTYEQYF. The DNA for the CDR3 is TGTGCCAGCAGCTTATCCGCGGGACCCACCTACGAGCAGTACTTC.

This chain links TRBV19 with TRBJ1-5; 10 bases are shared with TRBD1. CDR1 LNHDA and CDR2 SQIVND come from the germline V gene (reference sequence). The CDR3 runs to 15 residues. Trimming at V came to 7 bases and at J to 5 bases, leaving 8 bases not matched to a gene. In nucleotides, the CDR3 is TGTGCCAGTACCGAGGGACAGGGGAGCTATCAGCCCCAGCATTTT. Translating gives CASTEGQGSYQPQHF.

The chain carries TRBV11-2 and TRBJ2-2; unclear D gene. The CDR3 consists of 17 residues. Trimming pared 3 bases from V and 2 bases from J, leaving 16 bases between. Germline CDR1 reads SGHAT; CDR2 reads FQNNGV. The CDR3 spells CASSFLISGSNTGELFF. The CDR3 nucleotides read TGTGCCAGCAGCTTTTTAATTTCGGGTTCTAACACCGGGGAGCTGTTTTTT.

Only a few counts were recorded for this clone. In nucleotides, the CDR3 is TGTGCCAGCAGTCCGGGACTAGCGGGGGGATTTACCGGGGAGCTGTTTTTT. This codes for CASSPGLAGGFTGELFF. The V and J genes are TRBV3-1 (or the pseudogene TRBV3-2) and TRBJ2-2; 15 nucleotides agree with TRBD2. The germline V gene has CDR1 LGHDT and CDR2 YNNKEL (reference sequence). The CDR3 sequence is 17 residues long. The junction had 7 bases not matched to a gene; V was cut back by 6 bases and J by 5 bases.